The 28 T cell receptor beta chains listed next were all sequenced from one sample in a study of blood T cell repertoires in COVID-19. The method was immunoSEQ multiplex PCR; TCRdb's version includes in-frame clones alone and lacks a portion of them. The table lists 100,000 to 150,000 clones, approximately 89% of them singletons. The sample consisted of peripheral blood. Every receptor here comes from a woman in her sixties or seventies with COVID-19, enrolled during active disease.

This clone was seen a few times. This chain uses TRBV18 with TRBJ1-1, with TRBD1 matching over 11 bases. Per germline, CDR1 KGHSH and CDR2 LQKENI. V trimming: 4 bases; J trimming: 5 bases; junction bases outside the gene matches: 3. The CDR3 consists of 14 residues. In nucleotides, the CDR3 is TGTGCCAGCTCACGGGGGACAGGGGGAACTGAAGCTTTCTTT. Translation: CASSRGTGGTEAFF.

This sequence joins TRBV3-1 (or the pseudogene TRBV3-2) and TRBJ1-1, with a weak D call TRBD1 (6 bases). The germline V and J ends were trimmed by 10 bases and 1 base, with 10 bases remaining between them. This CDR3 has 12 amino acids. CDR1 is LGHDT, CDR2 YNNKEL, per germline (reference sequence). The CDR3 here is CATQQGNTEAFF. CDR3 nucleotide sequence: TGTGCCACCCAACAGGGGAACACTGAAGCTTTCTTT.

The chain combines TRBV5-6 with TRBJ2-7, with 7 bases matching TRBD2. Germline CDR1 SGHDT, CDR2 YYEEEE. Trimming took 6 bases from V and 2 from J; bases not matched to a gene: 14. The CDR3 is 16 amino acids. The CDR3 loop is CASTPWSGEAPYEQYF. The CDR3, as DNA: TGTGCCAGCACCCCTTGGAGCGGGGAGGCCCCCTACGAGCAGTACTTC.

The CDR3 nucleotides are TGTGCCAGCAGGACAGGGGAGAACACTGAAGCTTTCTTT. Protein sequence: CASRTGENTEAFF. This chain links TRBV6-5 with TRBJ1-1, with 8 bases aligning to TRBD1. Germline V lookup: CDR1 MNHEY, CDR2 SVGAGI. The V gene end was trimmed by 6 bases and the J gene end by 1 base; junction bases not matched to a gene: 1. The CDR3 is made up of 13 amino acids.

The V and J genes are TRBV3-1 (or the pseudogene TRBV3-2) and TRBJ1-2; D is possibly TRBD1 (5 bases). Germline-derived CDR1 and CDR2 are LGHDT and YNNKEL (reference sequence). The CDR3 contains 14 residues. V was clipped by 3 bases and J by 1 base, with 9 bases between them. CDR3 region: CASSHFRVNYGYTF. In DNA, the CDR3 is TGTGCCAGCAGCCACTTCAGGGTTAACTATGGCTACACCTTC.

The chain has TRBV4-2 and TRBJ2-3, with a weak D call TRBD2 (6 bases). The CDR3 runs to 15 residues. Germline assignment: CDR1 LGHNA and CDR2 YNFKEQ. Trimming left V 2 bases short and J 5 bases short, with 14 bases between. CDR3 sequence reads: CASSQIGGARDTQYF. CDR3 coding DNA: TGTGCCAGCAGCCAAATCGGCGGGGCCAGAGATACGCAGTATTTT.

The chain couples TRBV6-6 to TRBJ2-1, with D hard to call. The CDR3 is made up of 13 amino acids. V was trimmed by 7 bases and J by 2 bases, leaving 9 bases between them. Germline CDR1 is MNHNY and CDR2 is SVGAGI (reference sequence). The CDR3 sequence is CASKAGAYNEQFF. Written as DNA, the CDR3 is TGTGCCAGCAAGGCTGGAGCCTACAATGAGCAGTTCTTC.

This rearrangement joins TRBV12-3 or TRBV12-4 to TRBJ1-1; no reliable D call. Trimming removed 6 bases from V and 2 bases from J, with 10 bases in between. This CDR3 contains 13 residues. This chain's CDR3 is CASRKPVNTEAFF. The CDR3 DNA is TGTGCCAGCAGGAAACCAGTAAACACTGAAGCTTTCTTT.

This sequence joins TRBV30 and TRBJ2-2; D uncertain. Trimming shortened V by 4 bases and J by 1 base, and 4 bases separated the two germline ends. Germline V gene lookup returns CDR1 GTSNPN and CDR2 SVGIG (reference sequence). The length of the CDR3 is 12 residues. The CDR3 DNA reads TGTGCCTGGACAGGGAACACCGGGGAGCTGTTTTTT. Translated: CAWTGNTGELFF.

The genes are TRBV5-1 and TRBJ1-1, with D possibly being TRBD1 (5 bases). This CDR3 comprises 14 residues. Germline-derived CDR1 and CDR2 are SGHRS and YFSETQ. V dropped 6 bases and J dropped 1 base, with 13 bases sitting between them. The CDR3 DNA is TGCGCCAGCAAAATGGGGACTGCGAACACTGAAGCTTTCTTT. Its translation: CASKMGTANTEAFF.

The chain is built from TRBV6-5 and TRBJ2-1; the match to TRBD1 covers 7 bases. This CDR3 region has 15 residues. After removal of 6 bases from V and 6 bases from J, the junction contained 11 bases not matched to a gene. Germline CDR1 MNHEY, CDR2 SVGAGI. CDR3 amino acids: CASSKDREWGNEQFF. CDR3 nucleotide sequence: TGTGCCAGCAGCAAAGACAGGGAGTGGGGCAATGAGCAGTTCTTC.

V and J are TRBV6-5 and TRBJ1-2; the match to TRBD1 covers 9 bases. Germline V gene sequence: CDR1 MNHEY, CDR2 SVGAGI. CDR3 length equals 13 residues. Trimming at V came to 7 bases and at J to 8 bases, leaving 8 bases not matched to a gene. CDR3 loop: CASTVGQGVGYTF. The CDR3 DNA reads as TGTGCCAGCACAGTGGGACAGGGAGTCGGCTACACCTTC.

The chain combines TRBV10-3 with TRBJ1-1; the match to TRBD1 covers 8 bases. Germline CDR1 ENHRY, CDR2 SYGVKD. The CDR3 runs 11 residues. With 8 bases clipped from V and 8 bases from J, the junction kept 4 bases outside the gene matches. CDR3 sequence reads: CAIGGDREAFF. As DNA, the CDR3 is TGTGCCATCGGGGGGGACAGGGAAGCTTTCTTT.

The chain couples TRBV4-1 to TRBJ1-5; 7 positions agree with TRBD1. The germline V gene encodes CDR1 MGHRA and CDR2 YSYEKL. The CDR3 runs 14 residues. V was pared by 1 base and J by 8 bases, with 5 bases of the junction left unmatched. Here the CDR3 reads CASSQAQGNEPQHF. The CDR3, as DNA: TGCGCCAGCAGCCAAGCACAGGGGAATGAGCCCCAGCATTTT.

J is TRBJ2-7 and V is TRBV6-5; tentatively, D is TRBD1 (5 bases). V lost 4 bases, J lost 3 bases, and 13 bases lay in between. Germline assignment: CDR1 MNHEY and CDR2 SVGAGI. The CDR3 runs 14 residues. This CDR3 is CASSFWQGSYEQYF. The CDR3 nucleotides read TGTGCCAGCAGTTTCTGGCAGGGTAGCTACGAGCAGTACTTC.

The V and J genes are TRBV27 and TRBJ1-1; D perhaps matches TRBD1 (5 bases). V dropped 8 bases and J dropped 0 bases, with 13 bases sitting between them. Germline CDR1 MNHEY, CDR2 SMNVEV (reference sequence). This CDR3 spans 14 amino acids. The CDR3 protein is CASGRGRVNTEAFF. CDR3 nucleotide sequence: TGTGCCAGCGGGAGGGGCCGGGTGAACACTGAAGCTTTCTTT.

The gene calls are TRBV28 and TRBJ2-7; TRBD1 agrees at 8 bases. This CDR3 region has 15 residues. Germline-derived CDR1 and CDR2 are MDHEN and SYDVKM. Trimming took 3 bases from V and 0 from J; bases not matched to a gene: 4. In DNA form, the CDR3 reads TGTGCCAGCAGTTTGACAGGGGCTTCCTCCTACGAGCAGTACTTC. Translation gives CASSLTGASSYEQYF.

This rearrangement joins TRBV21-1 to TRBJ2-7; TRBD1 is taken as the D call from the table, unchecked against the DNA. TRBV21-1 is labeled a pseudogene. The CDR3 covers 16 residues. CDR3 DNA: TGTGCCAGCAGCGACTTCGGGACAAAAGGCTCCTACGAGCAGTACTTC. Protein sequence: CASSDFGTKGSYEQYF.

This clone was seen a handful of times. The chain carries TRBV7-8 and TRBJ1-1; maybe TRBD1 (6 bases). Germline CDR1 SGHVS, CDR2 FQNEAQ. Trimming removed 0 bases from V and 1 base from J, with 12 bases in between. The CDR3 length is 16 residues. For the CDR3, the DNA is TGTGCCAGCAGCTTAGCGGGGGCAGGGACGAACACTGAAGCTTTCTTT. Protein: CASSLAGAGTNTEAFF.

V usage is TRBV4-1 and J usage is TRBJ2-1, with a tentative D call TRBD1 (6 bases). The germline CDR1 and CDR2 sequences are MGHRA and YSYEKL. V was clipped by 1 base and J by 8 bases, with 12 bases between them. CDR3 length equals 14 residues. Written as DNA, the CDR3 is TGCGCCAGCAGCCAAGTCCACAGGGTATATGAGCAGTTCTTC. This gives the protein CASSQVHRVYEQFF.

This clone has just one count. The chain employs TRBV6-2 or TRBV6-3 and TRBJ1-2; no firm D call. V was clipped by 6 bases and J by 7 bases, with 27 bases between them. CDR3 length: 17 residues. The germline V gene has CDR1 MNHEY and CDR2 SVGEGT. CDR3 sequence: CASSRTMRGGGRSGYTF. The CDR3 DNA is TGTGCCAGCAGCCGTACTATGCGGGGAGGAGGCCGTTCTGGCTACACCTTC.

The chain recombines TRBV6-2 or TRBV6-3 with TRBJ2-1; the match to TRBD1 covers 10 bases. With V trimmed by 7 bases and J by 9 bases, 9 bases remained unmatched. The germline V gene has CDR1 MNHEY and CDR2 SVGEGT. There are 14 residues in the CDR3. As DNA, the CDR3 is TGTGCCAGCATCCCGGGACAGGGGACTGGTGAGCAGTTCTTC. Its protein is CASIPGQGTGEQFF.

The rearrangement joins TRBV4-1 to TRBJ1-5; weak D call: TRBD1 (5 bases). V shed 0 bases and J shed 5 bases, with 14 bases lying between them. This CDR3 is 16 amino acids long. Germline V gives CDR1 MGHRA, CDR2 YSYEKL. The CDR3 DNA reads TGCGCCAGCAGCCAAGACCCCCCAGGGTTGGATCAGCCCCAGCATTTT. Amino acids: CASSQDPPGLDQPQHF.

The chain employs TRBV6-1 and TRBJ2-5, with 12 bases that match TRBD2. The CDR3 is 16 amino acids. CDR1 and CDR2 (germline): MNHNS, SASEGT. The V and J ends lost 4 bases and 4 bases, in that order; junction bases with no gene match: 7. The CDR3 protein is CASSAETSGGRETQYF. In nucleotides, the CDR3 is TGTGCCAGCAGTGCTGAGACTAGCGGGGGCCGAGAGACCCAGTACTTC.

The chain uses TRBV28 and TRBJ2-7; 7 bases are a match to TRBD2. This CDR3 contains 15 residues. CDR1 is MDHEN, CDR2 SYDVKM, per germline. J was trimmed by 9 bases and V by 8 bases; bases with no gene match: 19. The CDR3 protein is CASFPRDYLPSGQYF. In DNA, the CDR3 is TGTGCCAGCTTCCCCCGGGACTACCTCCCATCGGGGCAGTACTTC.

This rearrangement joins TRBV5-1 to TRBJ2-2, with TRBD1 as a possible D gene (8 bases). The germline V gene encodes CDR1 SGHRS and CDR2 YFSETQ. This CDR3 has 15 amino acids. V lost 4 bases and J 4 bases, leaving 14 bases between the germline ends. The CDR3 coding sequence is TGCGCCAGCAGCAACAGGGGGGGAACCACCGGGGAGCTGTTTTTT. As protein: CASSNRGGTTGELFF. The whole variable domain, filled in from reference TRBV5-1 and TRBJ2-2, reads KAGVTQTPRYLIKTRGQQVTLSCSPISGHRSVSWYQQTPGQGLQFLFEYFSETQRNKGNFPGRFSGRQFSNSRSEMNVSTLELGDSALYLCASSNRGGTTGELFFGEGSRLTVL.

This chain uses TRBV3-1 (or the pseudogene TRBV3-2) with TRBJ2-1; 7 bases are a match to TRBD1. Germline loops: CDR1 LGHDT, CDR2 YNNKEL (reference sequence). V trimming: 9 bases; J trimming: 1 base; junction bases outside the gene matches: 3. The CDR3 is 13 amino acids. In DNA form, the CDR3 reads TGTGCCAGTCGACAGGGATCCTACAATGAGCAGTTCTTC. Protein product: CASRQGSYNEQFF.

V gene TRBV11-2 combines with J gene TRBJ1-1; D uncertain. CDR1 and CDR2 from the germline V gene are SGHAT and FQNNGV. The CDR3 totals 14 residues. The germline V and J ends were trimmed by 1 base and 0 bases, with 6 bases remaining between them. The CDR3 sequence: CASSLVAMNTEAFF. The CDR3 region has the DNA TGTGCCAGCAGCTTAGTAGCGATGAACACTGAAGCTTTCTTT.